This T cell receptor beta chain was captured by sequencing in a study of Ad26.COV2.S vaccination and SARS-CoV-2 variants. Across the whole study: Donor participated within the Ad26.COV2.S arm of the COV1001 trial.

The protocol was immunoSEQ multiplex PCR, while the TCRdb copy is restricted to in-frame clones and leaves out a portion. The sample contains 300,000 to 400,000 clones, roughly 90% of which appear only once. Germline CDR1 is MNHEY and CDR2 is SVGEGT. The CDR3 covers 13 residues. For this clone: At one boundary the junction diverges from the germline segment, which might be a read error.

Indicated treatment: around 19 received Ad26.COV2.S at low or high dose, single or two shots; about 5 received placebo; per-sample allocation not given. Day 63 following the first vaccine or placebo injection was when the samples were taken. This Boston cohort included adults aged 18-55 years. The sequence was collected from a person aged 18-65 years who received the Ad26.COV2.S COVID-19 vaccine or a placebo. The source was peripheral blood, collected in a trial of Ad26.COV2.S vaccine versus placebo. This chain uses TRBV6-2 or TRBV6-3 with TRBJ2-1; D not resolved. CDR3: CASSNSPHNEQFF. The CDR3 coding sequence is TGTGCCAGCAGTAACTCCCCACACAATGAGCAGTTCTTC.